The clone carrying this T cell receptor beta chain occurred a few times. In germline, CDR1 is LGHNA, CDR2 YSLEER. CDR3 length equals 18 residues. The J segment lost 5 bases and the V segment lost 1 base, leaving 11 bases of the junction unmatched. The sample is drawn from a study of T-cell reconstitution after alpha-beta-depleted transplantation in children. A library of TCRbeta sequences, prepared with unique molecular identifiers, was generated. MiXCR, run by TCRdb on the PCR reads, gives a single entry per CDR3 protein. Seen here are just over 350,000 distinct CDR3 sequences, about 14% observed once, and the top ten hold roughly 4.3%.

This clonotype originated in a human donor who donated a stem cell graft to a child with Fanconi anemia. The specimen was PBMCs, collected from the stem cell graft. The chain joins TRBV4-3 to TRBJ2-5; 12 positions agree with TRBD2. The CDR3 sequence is CASSQGSGLAGGAETQYF. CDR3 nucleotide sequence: TGCGCCAGCAGCCAAGGGTCGGGCCTAGCGGGGGGGGCCGAGACCCAGTACTTC.